These 14 T cell receptor beta chains were all obtained from the same sample, sequenced in a study of shared clonotypes between healthy human individuals. Sequencing used immunoSEQ multiplex PCR; TCRdb keeps in-frame clones, though not all of them. In the table there are roughly 2.1 million clones, under 95% of which are singletons. CD45RO-negative, CCR7-positively selected cells formed the naive CD8 fraction, excluding terminally differentiated effector memory CD45RA+ cells. Sequencing was carried out using naive CD8+ T cells from PBMCs. These receptor sequences come from a man in his late teens or twenties in good health. Some clones in this sample may be carry-over from other donors' samples.

This rearrangement joins TRBV10-3 to TRBJ2-5; TRBD2 matches 7 bases. V gave up 2 bases and J gave up 3 bases; unmatched junction bases: 6. This CDR3 spans 15 amino acids. The germline V gene has CDR1 ENHRY and CDR2 SYGVKD. The CDR3 region is CAISERASGKETQYF. The CDR3 coding sequence is TGTGCCATCAGTGAGAGGGCTAGCGGAAAAGAGACCCAGTACTTC.

The genes are TRBV11-2 and TRBJ1-2, with D unresolved. The germline V gene encodes CDR1 SGHAT and CDR2 FQNNGV. Between the trimmed V and J ends, which lost 1 base and 5 bases, there was a span of 20 bases. The CDR3 totals 17 residues. The CDR3 sequence: CASSLGPVDRLRYGYTF. The CDR3 DNA is TGTGCCAGCAGCTTAGGCCCGGTAGACCGGCTGAGGTATGGCTACACCTTC.

In the case of this clone: The same CDR3 also results from other DNA sequences found in this sample. The V call is TRBV7-9, the J call TRBJ1-3; no reliable D call. The V and J ends lost 4 bases and 0 bases respectively, with 7 bases between them. In germline, CDR1 is SEHNR, CDR2 FQNEAQ (reference sequence). The CDR3 sequence is 14 residues long. CDR3 bases: TGTGCCAGCAGCTCGCAAGGCTCTGGAAACACCATATATTTT. It yields the protein CASSSQGSGNTIYF.

This sequence joins TRBV27 and TRBJ1-5, with D maybe TRBD1 (6 bases). Per the germline V gene, CDR1 is MNHEY and CDR2 is SMNVEV (reference sequence). V lost 3 bases, J lost 6 bases, and 9 bases lay in between. The CDR3 extends over 13 amino acids. In DNA, the CDR3 is TGTGCCAGCAGTTTCCACAGGGCTCAGCCCCAGCATTTT. Its protein is CASSFHRAQPQHF.

The J gene is TRBJ2-4, the V gene TRBV7-9, with unresolved D. V lost 5 bases and J 6 bases, leaving 14 bases between the germline ends. This CDR3 is 14 amino acids long. CDR1 and CDR2 from the germline V gene are SEHNR and FQNEAQ (reference sequence). CDR3 in amino acids: CASSPLSMGNIQYF. CDR3 DNA: TGTGCCAGCAGCCCTCTGAGCATGGGAAACATTCAGTACTTC.

Notes on this clone: One end of the junction is discordant with germline, which a read error may explain. The rearrangement links TRBV4-2 to TRBJ2-1; 7 bases map to TRBD2. The CDR3 length is 14 residues. Germline V gene data show CDR1 as LGHNA and CDR2 as YNFKEQ. CDR3 in DNA: TGTGCCAGCAGCCCGGGGGGAGAGGGGCCAGCCCCGCTCTTC. Its protein product is CASSPGGEGPAPLF.

This chain's CDR3 is CASSAGGPTEAFF. Written as DNA, the CDR3 is TGTGCCAGTAGCGCGGGGGGACCCACTGAAGCTTTCTTT. The chain uses TRBV19 and TRBJ1-1; perhaps TRBD1 as D (5 bases). V was pared by 6 bases and J by 4 bases, with 12 bases between. The germline CDR1 and CDR2 sequences are LNHDA and SQIVND (reference sequence). The CDR3 runs to 13 residues.

This chain connects TRBV10-3 to TRBJ2-3; 7 nucleotides match TRBD2. This CDR3 is 14 amino acids long. Germline CDR1 ENHRY, CDR2 SYGVKD. The junction had 3 bases not matched to a gene; V was cut back by 2 bases and J by 4 bases. This CDR3 is CAISEGGGPDTQYF. The DNA for the CDR3 is TGTGCCATCAGTGAGGGGGGAGGGCCAGATACGCAGTATTTT.

In this sample, this clone turned up once. Other DNA sequences from this sample encode an identical CDR3 as well. V gene TRBV30 combines with J gene TRBJ1-5; D is uncertain. V shed 0 bases and J shed 6 bases, with 6 bases lying between them. The CDR3 spans 12 residues. Germline lookup yields CDR1 GTSNPN and CDR2 SVGIG (reference sequence). CDR3 in DNA: TGTGCCTGGAGTGTACGGAGTCAGCCCCAGCATTTT. It is translated as CAWSVRSQPQHF.

The V gene is TRBV11-2, the J gene TRBJ2-7; TRBD2 matches 10 bases. Germline V gene lookup returns CDR1 SGHAT and CDR2 FQNNGV. This CDR3 spans 15 amino acids. The ends lost 3 bases at V and 2 bases at J; junction bases unmatched: 4. Written as DNA, the CDR3 is TGTGCCAGCAGCTTGGGACTAGCGATAGCCTACGAGCAGTACTTC. Amino acid sequence: CASSLGLAIAYEQYF.

The V call is TRBV4-1, the J call TRBJ1-3; D unresolved. The CDR3 consists of 16 residues. Per the germline V gene, CDR1 is MGHRA and CDR2 is YSYEKL. V dropped 4 bases and J dropped 0 bases, with 13 bases sitting between them. CDR3 bases: TGCGCCAGCAGCCCAACACCGACAACCTCTGGAAACACCATATATTTT. This gives the protein CASSPTPTTSGNTIYF.

This rearrangement joins TRBV7-2 to TRBJ2-7, with TRBD2 as a possible D gene (5 bases). V shed 0 bases and J shed 2 bases, with 14 bases lying between them. This CDR3 region has 16 residues. In germline, CDR1 is SGHTA, CDR2 FQGNSA. For the CDR3, the DNA is TGTGCCAGCAGCTTAGCAGGGTTAGCGACCACCTACGAGCAGTACTTC. This encodes CASSLAGLATTYEQYF.

This clone was observed a single time. The gene calls are TRBV9 and TRBJ1-3; D possibly corresponds to TRBD1 (5 bases). The CDR3 is 14 amino acids. Germline V gene sequence: CDR1 SGDLS, CDR2 YYNGEE. Between the trimmed V and J ends, which lost 4 bases and 1 base, there was a span of 9 bases. The CDR3 is CASSSKGSGNTIYF. The CDR3 bases are TGTGCCAGCAGCAGTAAGGGGTCTGGAAACACCATATATTTT.

The genes are TRBV14 and TRBJ2-1; tentative D call: TRBD2 (5 bases). The CDR3 runs 15 residues. Trimming stripped 0 bases from V and 4 bases from J, with 10 bases between. Germline CDR1 reads SGHDN; CDR2 reads FVKESK. CDR3 coding DNA: TGTGCCAGCAGCCAAGATCGGGGATATTACAATGAGCAGTTCTTC. It specifies CASSQDRGYYNEQFF.